This T cell receptor (beta chain) was captured by sequencing in a study of shared clonotypes between healthy human individuals. Regarding the study as a whole: The sole specimen, blood, was sampled, and tissue repertoires likely differ.

In the source study's methods: ImmunoSEQ junction-only sequences lacked quality scores, so their filtering differed. Only in-frame clones appear in the TCRdb table, and some are missing; sequencing was by immunoSEQ multiplex PCR. V and J calls and clone size are as listed in that table; D and trimming were resolved from the DNA. The sample includes about 520,000 clones, roughly 95% seen only once; the top ten take under 0.065%. Remarks on this clone: What it binds is not known.

The CDR3 length is 13 residues. V shed 7 bases and J shed 7 bases, with 19 bases lying between them. The germline CDR1 and CDR2 sequences are SQVTM and ANQGSEA. The receptor was derived from a woman aged 25 to 39 in good health. Sequenced sample: naive CD4+ T cells sorted from blood. Subset defined: CD45RA+ positively selected. The rearrangement joins TRBV29-1 to TRBJ1-1; tentative D call: TRBD1 (5 bases). The CDR3 loop reads CSAAGPGGSEAFF. The CDR3 DNA is TGCAGCGCCGCTGGACCGGGGGGAAGTGAAGCTTTCTTT.